Listed here are 29 T cell receptor beta chains from one sample, sequenced in a study of T cell changes during pregnancy in multiple sclerosis. Sequencing used immunoSEQ multiplex PCR; TCRdb keeps in-frame clones, though not all of them. This sample has approximately 58,000 clones, with around nine tenths found just once. Specimen: peripheral blood, collected in the second trimester of pregnancy. These receptors all come from a female donor with multiple sclerosis, enrolled in a pregnancy study.

The gene calls are TRBV5-1 and TRBJ1-3; unclear D gene. Per germline, CDR1 SGHRS and CDR2 YFSETQ. Trimming stripped 5 bases from V and 4 bases from J, with 19 bases between. The CDR3 is 16 amino acids. CDR3 sequence: CASSSSTGYEGNTIYF. CDR3 nucleotide sequence: TGCGCCAGCAGTTCTAGCACCGGTTATGAAGGAAACACCATATATTTT.

CDR3 region: CASASGFNEQFF. CDR3 DNA sequence: TGCGCCTCAGCCTCCGGGTTCAATGAGCAGTTCTTC. The rearrangement links TRBV5-1 to TRBJ2-1, with D uncertain. Trimming removed 10 bases from V and 6 bases from J, with 14 bases in between. The CDR3 length is 12 residues. The V gene's germline CDR1 is SGHRS and CDR2 YFSETQ.

V gene TRBV6-5 combines with J gene TRBJ2-1; TRBD1 matches at 7 bases. V was clipped by 4 bases and J by 8 bases; unmatched bases: 11. In germline, CDR1 is MNHEY, CDR2 SVGAGI. CDR3 size: 15 residues. Here the CDR3 reads CASSSGQVQYDEQFF. The CDR3 region has the DNA TGTGCCAGCAGTTCAGGACAGGTACAATACGATGAGCAGTTCTTC.

The chain recombines TRBV19 with TRBJ1-5, with no clear D. Germline CDR1 is LNHDA and CDR2 is SQIVND (reference sequence). The CDR3 length is 15 residues. Trimming took off 0 bases at V and 1 base at J, with 7 bases between the two ends. The CDR3: CASSIDSFSNQPQHF. The CDR3 nucleotides are TGTGCCAGTAGTATAGACAGTTTCAGCAATCAGCCCCAGCATTTT.

The V gene is TRBV6-5, the J gene TRBJ2-3, with 8 bases identical to TRBD2. CDR3 size: 14 residues. Germline V gene sequence: CDR1 MNHEY, CDR2 SVGAGI. The trim removed 0 bases at V and 8 bases at J, leaving 4 bases unmatched. CDR3 amino acids: CASSYSRGESTQYF. DNA for the CDR3: TGTGCCAGCAGTTACTCGCGGGGGGAAAGTACGCAGTATTTT.

The chain links TRBV10-1 to TRBJ2-7; TRBD2 matches 9 bases. In germline, CDR1 is WNHNN, CDR2 SYGVQD (reference sequence). The V and J ends lost 4 bases and 1 base, in that order; junction bases with no gene match: 2. CDR3 length equals 14 residues. The DNA of the CDR3 is TGCGCCAGCAGTGGGCTAGCGGGGTCCTACGAGCAGTACTTC. It codes for CASSGLAGSYEQYF.

The V gene is TRBV10-2, the J gene TRBJ1-6, with TRBD1 identical over 8 bases. The ends lost 3 bases at V and 6 bases at J; junction bases unmatched: 4. CDR3 size: 15 residues. Germline V gene lookup returns CDR1 WSHSY and CDR2 SAAADI. The chain's CDR3 is CASSDQGAANSPLHF. The CDR3 nucleotides read TGCGCCAGCAGTGACCAGGGGGCAGCTAATTCACCCCTCCACTTT.

CDR3 nucleotide sequence: TGTGCCATCAGTGAAAAGTTTATTGGAGACGTTAATGAAAAACTGTTTTTT. Translating gives CAISEKFIGDVNEKLFF. This chain joins TRBV10-3 and TRBJ1-4; no clear D. The V gene's germline CDR1 is ENHRY and CDR2 SYGVKD. V lost 3 bases to trimming and J lost 4 bases, with 18 bases between them. The CDR3 has 17 amino acids.

CDR3 protein: CASSSTTAGANVLTF. The CDR3, as DNA: TGCGCCAGCAGCAGTACGACAGCTGGGGCCAACGTCCTGACTTTC. The J gene is TRBJ2-6, the V gene TRBV5-1, with D possibly being TRBD1 (5 bases). Per the germline V gene, CDR1 is SGHRS and CDR2 is YFSETQ. The CDR3 is made up of 15 amino acids. V dropped 4 bases and J dropped 2 bases, with 10 bases sitting between them.

V is TRBV10-3 and J is TRBJ2-2; 8 bases line up with TRBD2. J was trimmed by 4 bases and V by 10 bases; bases with no gene match: 8. The CDR3 covers 14 residues. The germline CDR1 and CDR2 sequences are ENHRY and SYGVKD. The CDR3 spells CATKREPATGELFF. CDR3 DNA: TGTGCCACCAAGCGGGAGCCGGCCACCGGGGAGCTGTTTTTT.

The rearrangement uses TRBV28 and TRBJ2-3, with 9 bases fitting TRBD2. V trimming: 6 bases; J trimming: 6 bases; junction bases outside the gene matches: 13. Germline CDR1 reads MDHEN; CDR2 reads SYDVKM. CDR3 length: 16 amino acids. The CDR3 is CASSPLRASGMDTQYF. As DNA, the CDR3 is TGTGCCAGCAGCCCCCTGAGGGCTAGCGGGATGGATACGCAGTATTTT.

The chain recombines TRBV5-5 with TRBJ2-7; D remains ambiguous. The CDR3 sequence is 13 residues long. The germline CDR1 and CDR2 sequences are SGHKS and YYEKEE (reference sequence). Trimming took off 0 bases at V and 3 bases at J, with 7 bases between the two ends. CDR3 in amino acids: CASSLVPSYEQYF. The CDR3 nucleotides are TGTGCCAGCAGCTTGGTCCCGAGCTACGAGCAGTACTTC.

This chain links TRBV30 with TRBJ1-4; the D gene is possibly TRBD1 (5 bases). In germline, CDR1 is GTSNPN, CDR2 SVGIG (reference sequence). Trimming removed 7 bases at V and 6 bases at J, with 9 bases between. The CDR3 length is 11 residues. The DNA for the CDR3 is TGTGCCTCCCGGGGGGATGAAAAACTGTTTTTT. This gives the protein CASRGDEKLFF.

The V call is TRBV9, the J call TRBJ2-5; the D gene is possibly TRBD2 (6 bases). CDR3 length equals 15 residues. Trimming stripped 3 bases from V and 4 bases from J, with 16 bases between. Germline V gene lookup returns CDR1 SGDLS and CDR2 YYNGEE. The CDR3 is CASSDGGKLGETQYF. As DNA, the CDR3 is TGTGCCAGCAGCGACGGAGGGAAACTAGGAGAGACCCAGTACTTC.

This chain uses TRBV4-1 with TRBJ2-1, with 10 bases matching TRBD2. Germline V gene lookup returns CDR1 MGHRA and CDR2 YSYEKL. CDR3 length: 16 residues. The ends lost 1 base at V and 3 bases at J; junction bases unmatched: 3. CDR3 bases: TGCGCCAGCAGCCAAGCAACTAGCGGGATCTACAATGAGCAGTTCTTC. It translates to CASSQATSGIYNEQFF.

The gene calls are TRBV25-1 and TRBJ1-4; TRBD1 agrees at 7 bases. Germline V gene sequence: CDR1 MGHDK, CDR2 SYGVNS. V gave up 5 bases and J gave up 8 bases; unmatched junction bases: 8. The CDR3 extends over 14 amino acids. This chain's CDR3 is CASSPTGEEEKLFF. The DNA of the CDR3 is TGTGCCAGCAGTCCTACAGGGGAGGAGGAAAAACTGTTTTTT.

The rearrangement joins TRBV5-4 to TRBJ1-2; 9 nucleotides align to TRBD1. Germline V lookup: CDR1 SGHNT, CDR2 YYREEE (reference sequence). The trim removed 3 bases at V and 4 bases at J, leaving 10 bases unmatched. The CDR3 loop spans 16 amino acids. In nucleotides, the CDR3 is TGTGCCAGCAGCTCGAATTCCGGGACAGGGATCTATGGCTACACCTTC. Translated, it gives CASSSNSGTGIYGYTF.

V and J are TRBV29-1 and TRBJ2-1; D perhaps matches TRBD1 (6 bases). Trimming cost V 6 bases and J 5 bases, with 23 bases left between them. The CDR3 runs to 16 residues. Germline CDR1 is SQVTM and CDR2 is ANQGSEA. CDR3 coding DNA: TGCAGCGTACAACCACCGGGACACGGGGCTGACAATGAGCAGTTCTTC. Translated: CSVQPPGHGADNEQFF.

The chain links TRBV5-1 to TRBJ2-5; tentative D call: TRBD1 (5 bases). CDR1 and CDR2 from the germline V gene are SGHRS and YFSETQ. The CDR3 contains 15 residues. V was clipped by 0 bases and J by 2 bases, with 11 bases between them. The CDR3 is CASSLEAGKQETQYF. The CDR3, as DNA: TGCGCCAGCAGCTTGGAGGCAGGGAAACAAGAGACCCAGTACTTC.

The chain carries TRBV30 and TRBJ1-4, with a weak D call TRBD1 (5 bases). The CDR3 loop spans 11 amino acids. V lost 1 base, J lost 8 bases, and 5 bases lay in between. Germline CDR1 GTSNPN, CDR2 SVGIG (reference sequence). CDR3 in DNA: TGTGCCTGGAGTGACAGGGAAAAACTGTTTTTT. Its protein is CAWSDREKLFF.

A single count supports this clone. V and J are TRBV9 and TRBJ1-3; TRBD1 matches 9 bases. The CDR3 is made up of 17 amino acids. V gave up 4 bases and J gave up 0 bases; unmatched junction bases: 8. CDR1 is SGDLS, CDR2 YYNGEE, per germline. The CDR3 DNA reads TGTGCCAGCAGCACCGGGACAGGGAGGAACTCTGGAAACACCATATATTTT. Its translation: CASSTGTGRNSGNTIYF.

This chain connects TRBV10-1 to TRBJ2-7; 7 bases map to TRBD1. The CDR3 runs 13 residues. Unmatched junction bases numbered 2, after V lost 4 bases and J lost 2 bases. Germline V gives CDR1 WNHNN, CDR2 SYGVQD (reference sequence). The CDR3 DNA reads TGCGCCAGCAGTGGGGACAGCCCCTACGAGCAGTACTTC. It is translated as CASSGDSPYEQYF.

The chain links TRBV5-1 to TRBJ2-5, with a weak D call TRBD2 (6 bases). With 3 bases removed from V and 3 bases from J, the gap between germline ends came to 12 bases. Germline V CDR1 and CDR2: SGHRS, YFSETQ. This CDR3 is 14 amino acids long. CDR3 protein: CASSSFGGEETQYF. CDR3 coding DNA: TGCGCCAGCAGCTCCTTCGGGGGAGAAGAGACCCAGTACTTC.

The V gene is TRBV16, the J gene TRBJ2-7; no clear D gene. The V and J ends lost 1 base and 2 bases respectively, with 9 bases between them. CDR3 length: 14 amino acids. The V gene's germline CDR1 is KGHSY and CDR2 FQNENV. The CDR3 DNA reads TGTGCCAGCAGCCAATTCGCCGCTACCTACGAGCAGTACTTC. It specifies CASSQFAATYEQYF.

This rearrangement joins TRBV6-5 to TRBJ2-1, with 9 positions matching TRBD1. The length of the CDR3 is 14 residues. The germline CDR1 and CDR2 sequences are MNHEY and SVGAGI. With V trimmed by 5 bases and J by 7 bases, 6 bases remained unmatched. CDR3 bases: TGTGCCAGCAGTCGACAGGGGGGGGGAAATGAGCAGTTCTTC. Translating gives CASSRQGGGNEQFF.

The genes are TRBV11-3 and TRBJ2-1; perhaps TRBD2 as D (5 bases). Germline V gene sequence: CDR1 SGHNT, CDR2 YENEEA. The CDR3 length is 11 residues. V lost 4 bases to trimming and J lost 10 bases, with 8 bases between them. In DNA, the CDR3 is TGTGCCAGCAGCTCCACGGGGGAGCAGTTCTTC. This gives the protein CASSSTGEQFF.

This clone was counted once. V and J are TRBV7-2 and TRBJ2-2; TRBD2 agrees at 10 bases. This CDR3 is 16 amino acids long. The V and J ends lost 7 bases and 7 bases, in that order; junction bases with no gene match: 12. Germline loops: CDR1 SGHTA, CDR2 FQGNSA. The CDR3 sequence is CASTHSLAGEHGELFF. DNA for the CDR3: TGTGCCAGCACCCATTCCCTAGCGGGAGAGCACGGGGAGCTGTTTTTT.

The chain employs TRBV27 and TRBJ1-6; 9 bases agree with TRBD1. This CDR3 is built from 14 residues. The junction had 2 bases not matched to a gene; V was cut back by 4 bases and J by 7 bases. The V gene's germline CDR1 is MNHEY and CDR2 SMNVEV (reference sequence). The CDR3 region is CASSWTGENSPLHF. CDR3 DNA sequence: TGTGCCAGCAGTTGGACAGGGGAGAATTCACCCCTCCACTTT.

The gene calls are TRBV7-2 and TRBJ2-3; TRBD2 matches 11 bases. Per germline, CDR1 SGHTA and CDR2 FQGNSA. The CDR3 totals 16 residues. The ends lost 3 bases at V and 4 bases at J; junction bases unmatched: 6. The CDR3 is CASSFIAGGPPDTQYF. The CDR3 DNA is TGTGCCAGCAGCTTCATAGCGGGAGGGCCCCCAGATACGCAGTATTTT.